The sequence of this TCR beta chain was determined in a study of blood T cells in healthy people across ages. Points from the study as a whole: A strong correlation was found between TCR beta diversity and the percentage of naive T cells.

Healthy Russian Caucasian donors spanned ages about 6 to 100 years. The second PCR ran about 6 to 11 cycles with a sample-barcoded 5' primer and J-beta primers. Carrying 12 random nucleotides, a template-switch adaptor labeled each individual cDNA molecule. MiXCR was run by TCRdb on the 5' RACE reads, yielding one entry per CDR3 protein. Of hundreds of thousands of distinct CDR3 sequences in the sample, about 61% were seen once. The germline V gene has CDR1 SNHLY and CDR2 FYNNEI. CDR3 size: 14 residues. Trimming cost V 2 bases and J 7 bases, with 12 bases left between them. About this clonotype: As yet, its antigen is unknown.

The receptor comes from a man in his forties or fifties in good health. The sequenced material came from blood. The chain carries TRBV2 and TRBJ1-5, with a possible D match to TRBD1 (5 bases). CDR3 bases: TGTGCCAGCAGTGAAAGCAGGGTGGAACAGCCCCAGCATTTT. Its translation is CASSESRVEQPQHF.